This T cell receptor (beta chain) originates from a study of beta chain features in type 1 diabetes. Of the isolated RNA, all was reverse transcribed, and so the sequenced material was expressed TCRB transcripts. Produced via immunoSEQ multiplex PCR; TCRdb's table is partial and in-frame only. This sample yields 15,000 to 20,000 clones, of which around 50% are seen a single time; about 0.4% belongs to the top ten. Germline CDR1 SGHDT, CDR2 YYEEEE. The CDR3 is 14 residues long. With 1 base clipped from V and 5 bases from J, the junction kept 3 bases outside the gene matches. V is TRBV5-6 and J is TRBJ1-2; 9 nucleotides agree with TRBD1. This clonotype was sampled from a man aged 18 to 30 in good health. The sequenced material came from stem cell memory CD4+ T cells from blood. The CDR3 nucleotides read TGTGCCAGCAGCTTGTTCGGGACAGGGTATGGCTACACCTTC. Protein product: CASSLFGTGYGYTF.